The subject of this entry is one TCR beta chain. The CDR3 extends over 13 amino acids. Germline V gene data show CDR1 as MGHRA and CDR2 as YSYEKL. J lost 7 bases, V lost 3 bases, and 2 bases had no gene match. The sample comes from a study of blood T cell repertoires in COVID-19. In the study overall: Sample material is recorded as cDNA or gDNA derived from T cells, B-cell-depleted T cells, or PBMCs.

In the authors' workflow: The assay estimated nucleated cells by amplifying reference gene primers. Only in-frame clones appear in the TCRdb table, and some are missing; sequencing was by immunoSEQ multiplex PCR. That table furnishes V, J and clone size, whereas the DNA furnished D and trimming. The sample holds approximately 350,000 clones, around nine tenths seen once. Followed longitudinally, the Seattle patients had been enrolled during active infection. Sequenced input: peripheral blood. The TCR was taken from a woman aged 55-70 years with COVID-19, enrolled during active disease. The V gene is TRBV4-1, the J gene TRBJ2-1; TRBD2 aligns across 8 bases. In DNA form, the CDR3 reads TGCGCCAGCAGCCATGGACTAGCAAATGAGCAGTTCTTC. It encodes CASSHGLANEQFF.